One and the same sample provided the 32 T cell receptor beta chains below, sequenced in a study of T cell responses to AZD1222 COVID-19 vaccine. The data were produced by immunoSEQ multiplex PCR, yet TCRdb's version contains in-frame clones alone and is incomplete. The table lists some 150,000 clones, 88% of them singletons. Sample: peripheral blood, taken on day 0 of MenACWY control vaccination. The receptors stem from an adult in good health.

The chain joins TRBV27 to TRBJ2-1, with D perhaps TRBD2 (6 bases). V lost 2 bases and J lost 3, with 8 bases in between. This CDR3 has 14 amino acids. Germline V gives CDR1 MNHEY, CDR2 SMNVEV (reference sequence). In DNA form, the CDR3 reads TGTGCCAGCAGTTTAGGAGGGTTCTACAATGAGCAGTTCTTC. Translation gives CASSLGGFYNEQFF.

The chain recombines TRBV4-1 with TRBJ1-6, with D unresolved. Germline lookup yields CDR1 MGHRA and CDR2 YSYEKL. CDR3 length equals 16 residues. Trimming stripped 0 bases from V and 0 bases from J, with 6 bases between. CDR3 nucleotides: TGCGCCAGCAGCCAAGACAGGAGCTCCTATAATTCACCCCTCCACTTT. This codes for CASSQDRSSYNSPLHF.

The chain couples TRBV19 to TRBJ2-1; D remains ambiguous. This CDR3 comprises 13 residues. Germline V CDR1 and CDR2: LNHDA, SQIVND (reference sequence). The ends were cut back, 5 bases at V and 8 bases at J, with 13 bases in the middle. The CDR3 reads CASSPFLGYEQFF. The CDR3 coding sequence is TGTGCCAGTAGTCCCTTCTTGGGTTATGAGCAGTTCTTC.

This chain links TRBV5-8 with TRBJ1-2; a possible D gene is TRBD1 (5 bases). Germline V gene data show CDR1 as SGHTS and CDR2 as YDEGEE. CDR3 length: 14 amino acids. V lost 0 bases to trimming and J lost 7 bases, with 13 bases between them. The CDR3 sequence is CASSLAPRVRGYTF. The CDR3 DNA is TGTGCCAGCAGCTTGGCCCCCAGGGTGCGTGGCTACACCTTC.

This chain joins TRBV6-5 and TRBJ1-5; D gene ambiguous. V lost 7 bases to trimming and J lost 3 bases, with 7 bases between them. The germline CDR1 and CDR2 sequences are MNHEY and SVGAGI. There are 12 residues in the CDR3. CDR3 region: CASKDANQPQHF. Here the CDR3 DNA reads TGTGCCAGCAAGGATGCCAATCAGCCCCAGCATTTT.

This chain connects TRBV6-5 to TRBJ1-1, with 8 bases fitting TRBD1. CDR3 size: 15 residues. CDR1 is MNHEY, CDR2 SVGAGI, per germline. V shed 5 bases and J 5 bases; nucleotides not matched to a gene: 10. This CDR3 reads CASSTGQGGRTEAFF. CDR3 in DNA: TGTGCCAGCAGTACTGGACAGGGAGGTAGGACTGAAGCTTTCTTT.

This clone was found once. The V gene is TRBV5-1, the J gene TRBJ2-4, with D perhaps TRBD2 (6 bases). The CDR3 contains 15 residues. Trimming pared 4 bases from V and 4 bases from J, leaving 15 bases between. Looked up from germline, CDR1 is SGHRS and CDR2 is YFSETQ. The chain's CDR3 is CASSHVSGAKNIQYF. DNA of the CDR3: TGCGCCAGCAGCCACGTCTCGGGAGCGAAAAACATTCAGTACTTC.

The V and J genes are TRBV5-1 and TRBJ2-7; 7 bases are a match to TRBD1. J lost 3 bases, V lost 4 bases, and 10 bases had no gene match. Looked up from germline, CDR1 is SGHRS and CDR2 is YFSETQ. This CDR3 has 15 residues. The CDR3 bases are TGCGCCAGCAGCGCTACAGGGGTTATAGGCTACGAGCAGTACTTC. It specifies CASSATGVIGYEQYF.

The chain recombines TRBV19 with TRBJ2-3, with D perhaps assigned TRBD1 or TRBD2 (5 bases each). There are 16 residues in the CDR3. The germline gives CDR1 LNHDA, CDR2 SQIVND (reference sequence). V gave up 5 bases and J gave up 2 bases, with 17 bases separating them. The CDR3 region has the DNA TGTGCCAGTAGTGCCGGGACGGCGGGCCCCACAGATACGCAGTATTTT. It yields the protein CASSAGTAGPTDTQYF.

V usage is TRBV3-1 (or the pseudogene TRBV3-2) and J usage is TRBJ2-7, with D perhaps given as TRBD1 or TRBD2 (5 bases each). CDR3 length equals 14 residues. The germline CDR1 and CDR2 sequences are LGHDT and YNNKEL (reference sequence). V was clipped by 1 base and J by 5 bases, with 12 bases between them. This chain's CDR3 is CASSQGYRGDEQYF. The DNA for the CDR3 is TGTGCCAGCAGCCAAGGTTACAGAGGGGACGAGCAGTACTTC.

The chain employs TRBV11-1 and TRBJ1-1; D uncertain. This CDR3 comprises 13 residues. V lost 5 bases and J lost 1, with 8 bases in between. Germline-derived CDR1 and CDR2 are SGHAT and FQDESV (reference sequence). CDR3 sequence: CASSLQTNTEAFF. Written as DNA, the CDR3 is TGTGCCAGCAGCCTCCAAACGAACACTGAAGCTTTCTTT. The full variable domain, its missing parts supplied by reference TRBV11-1 and TRBJ1-1, is EAEVAQSPRYKITEKSQAVAFWCDPISGHATLYWYRQILGQGPELLVQFQDESVVDDSQLPKDRFSAERLKGVDSTLKIQPAELGDSAMYLCASSLQTNTEAFFGQGTRLTVV.

The rearrangement uses TRBV11-3 and TRBJ1-1; D is perhaps TRBD1 (5 bases). The germline V gene has CDR1 SGHNT and CDR2 YENEEA. V was pared by 4 bases and J by 1 base, with 10 bases between. The CDR3 loop spans 14 amino acids. CDR3 amino acids: CASSSVGENTEAFF. The DNA for the CDR3 is TGTGCCAGCAGCTCGGTAGGGGAGAACACTGAAGCTTTCTTT.

This clone has only one observation. The chain combines TRBV27 with TRBJ1-5; the D is unclear. Trimming cost V 5 bases and J 2 bases, with 10 bases left between them. Germline V gene lookup returns CDR1 MNHEY and CDR2 SMNVEV (reference sequence). The CDR3 is 14 residues long. The CDR3 region is CASSTADGNQPQHF. CDR3 bases: TGTGCCAGCAGTACGGCGGACGGCAATCAGCCCCAGCATTTT.

This rearrangement joins TRBV6-2 or TRBV6-3 to TRBJ2-7; D may be TRBD1 (6 bases). The CDR3 is 14 amino acids. V was pared by 4 bases and J by 4 bases, with 14 bases between. Per the germline V gene, CDR1 is MNHEY and CDR2 is SVGEGT. CDR3 loop: CASSLSGEVYEQYF. The CDR3 bases are TGTGCCAGCAGTTTATCAGGGGAAGTTTACGAGCAGTACTTC.

In nucleotides, the CDR3 is TGTGCCATCAGTGAAACGGGGTCAAGTTACGAGCAGTACTTC. Its protein product is CAISETGSSYEQYF. This chain links TRBV10-3 with TRBJ2-7, with a tentative D call TRBD2 (5 bases). V lost 3 bases to trimming and J lost 4 bases, with 13 bases between them. CDR3 length: 14 amino acids. In germline, CDR1 is ENHRY, CDR2 SYGVKD.

The gene calls are TRBV4-1 and TRBJ2-7, with D tentatively TRBD2 (6 bases). This CDR3 is 13 amino acids long. From germline, CDR1 is MGHRA and CDR2 YSYEKL. V was trimmed by 4 bases and J by 3 bases, leaving 10 bases between them. In nucleotides, the CDR3 is TGCGCCAGCAGCCTGGAGGGGCGCTACGAGCAGTACTTC. It codes for CASSLEGRYEQYF.

The chain employs TRBV7-9 and TRBJ1-4; D gene ambiguous. Germline lookup yields CDR1 SEHNR and CDR2 FQNEAQ (reference sequence). Trimming took 8 bases from V and 0 from J, leaving 7 bases between them. This CDR3 is 13 amino acids long. The CDR3 DNA reads TGTGCCAGCCAGATCTCAACTAATGAAAAACTGTTTTTT. The encoded protein is CASQISTNEKLFF.

The rearrangement links TRBV28 to TRBJ1-2; no definite D call. This CDR3 has 12 amino acids. The V end was cut by 6 bases, the J end by 4 bases, with 9 bases between. Germline lookup yields CDR1 MDHEN and CDR2 SYDVKM. CDR3 in DNA: TGTGCCAGCAGGCTAGTTGGCTATGGCTACACCTTC. It is translated as CASRLVGYGYTF.

The table lists this clone with a few counts. The J gene is TRBJ2-1, the V gene TRBV7-9, with D possibly TRBD2 on 5 matching bases. CDR3 size: 16 residues. V shed 4 bases and J shed 4 bases, with 17 bases lying between them. The germline V gene encodes CDR1 SEHNR and CDR2 FQNEAQ (reference sequence). The chain's CDR3 is CASSSGVAEKYNEQFF. DNA of the CDR3: TGTGCCAGCAGCTCCGGGGTAGCAGAGAAGTACAATGAGCAGTTCTTC.

The CDR3 DNA is TGTGCCAGGCGTGGGAGAACAGGGGGCCTTGGCTACACCTTC. This encodes CARRGRTGGLGYTF. The chain couples TRBV3-1 (or the pseudogene TRBV3-2) to TRBJ1-2, with 9 bases matching TRBD1. From germline, CDR1 is LGHDT and CDR2 YNNKEL (reference sequence). The V and J ends lost 9 bases and 7 bases, in that order; junction bases with no gene match: 12. The CDR3 covers 14 residues.

The chain has TRBV2 and TRBJ2-7; 8 positions agree with TRBD1. This CDR3 region has 14 residues. Germline V CDR1 and CDR2: SNHLY, FYNNEI. V lost 6 bases and J lost 2; bases outside the gene matches: 6. The chain's CDR3 is CASRRDRPPYEQYF. CDR3 bases: TGTGCCAGCAGGCGGGACAGGCCCCCCTACGAGCAGTACTTC. The whole variable domain, remainder taken from reference TRBV2 and TRBJ2-7, is EPEVTQTPSHQVTQMGQEVILRCVPISNHLYFYWYRQILGQKVEFLVSFYNNEISEKSEIFDDQFSVERPDGSNFTLKIRSTKLEDSAMYFCASRRDRPPYEQYFGPGTRLTVT.

A few counts support this clone. This chain links TRBV7-9 with TRBJ1-5; TRBD1 matches at 10 bases. The CDR3 length is 16 residues. Germline CDR1 reads SEHNR; CDR2 reads FQNEAQ (reference sequence). V trimming: 4 bases; J trimming: 8 bases; junction bases outside the gene matches: 11. Here the CDR3 DNA reads TGTGCCAGCAGCTCGGGACAGGGGAAGTGGGATAAGCCCCAGCATTTT. Protein product: CASSSGQGKWDKPQHF. The whole variable domain, remainder taken from reference TRBV7-9 and TRBJ1-5, is DTGVSQNPRHKITKRGQNVTFRCDPISEHNRLYWYRQTLGQGPEFLTYFQNEAQLEKSRLLSDRFSAERPKGSFSTLEIQRTEQGDSAMYLCASSSGQGKWDKPQHFGDGTRLSIL.

V gene TRBV7-9 combines with J gene TRBJ1-1; the D gene is possibly TRBD1 (6 bases). The CDR3 is 14 residues long. V shed 1 base and J shed 7 bases, with 13 bases lying between them. CDR1 SEHNR and CDR2 FQNEAQ come from the germline V gene (reference sequence). For the CDR3, the DNA is TGTGCCAGCAGCTTAGTCGGGGGGCAAGATGAAGCTTTCTTT. This translates into CASSLVGGQDEAFF.

The chain recombines TRBV3-1 (or the pseudogene TRBV3-2) with TRBJ1-2; TRBD1 agrees at 12 bases. The V gene end was trimmed by 4 bases and the J gene end by 4 bases; junction bases not matched to a gene: 13. CDR3 length: 18 amino acids. Germline V gene lookup returns CDR1 LGHDT and CDR2 YNNKEL (reference sequence). The CDR3 DNA reads as TGTGCCAGCAGCCCTTATGTCGGGACAGGGGGCAGTGTCTATGGCTACACCTTC. Protein: CASSPYVGTGGSVYGYTF.

The chain links TRBV4-2 to TRBJ2-1; no definite D call. CDR3 length equals 16 residues. Germline assignment: CDR1 LGHNA and CDR2 YNFKEQ. The V and J ends lost 3 bases and 3 bases respectively, with 15 bases between them. The CDR3 DNA reads TGTGCCAGCAGCCAGTATGTAGGCGGAGACTACAATGAGCAGTTCTTC. Its translation is CASSQYVGGDYNEQFF.

The gene calls are TRBV7-8 and TRBJ2-7; D not certain. Germline CDR1 and CDR2: SGHVS and FQNEAQ. This CDR3 has 16 residues. The V end was cut by 1 base, the J end by 2 bases, with 15 bases between. CDR3 region: CASSLGPDLGAYEQYF. The CDR3 DNA reads TGTGCCAGCAGCTTAGGCCCGGATCTAGGAGCCTACGAGCAGTACTTC.

The chain couples TRBV5-6 to TRBJ1-4; TRBD1 agrees at 7 bases. The J segment lost 8 bases and the V segment lost 2 bases, leaving 6 bases of the junction unmatched. The germline gives CDR1 SGHDT, CDR2 YYEEEE. CDR3 length: 14 residues. CDR3 nucleotide sequence: TGTGCCAGCAGCTTCTTAGGGGGCGCGGAAAAACTGTTTTTT. It encodes CASSFLGGAEKLFF.

This clone was seen just once. V is TRBV18 and J is TRBJ1-1; D not resolved. The CDR3 spans 14 residues. Trimming stripped 5 bases from V and 4 bases from J, with 14 bases between. The germline V gene encodes CDR1 KGHSH and CDR2 LQKENI. This chain's CDR3 is CASSIRSALTEAFF. Here the CDR3 DNA reads TGTGCCAGCTCAATCAGGTCCGCACTCACTGAAGCTTTCTTT.

The V call is TRBV7-8, the J call TRBJ1-5, with a possible D match to TRBD1 (6 bases). Between the trimmed V and J ends, which lost 2 bases and 7 bases, there was a span of 12 bases. This CDR3 contains 14 residues. The V gene's germline CDR1 is SGHVS and CDR2 FQNEAQ. CDR3: CASSLKQGGQPQHF. The CDR3 nucleotides are TGTGCCAGCAGCTTAAAACAGGGAGGCCAGCCCCAGCATTTT.

This chain joins TRBV5-4 and TRBJ1-2; 10 nucleotides agree with TRBD1. CDR3 size: 15 residues. The J segment lost 2 bases and the V segment lost 2 bases, leaving 3 bases of the junction unmatched. Germline V lookup: CDR1 SGHNT, CDR2 YYREEE (reference sequence). This chain's CDR3 is CASSFGQGGNYGYTF. CDR3 coding DNA: TGTGCCAGCAGCTTCGGACAGGGGGGCAACTATGGCTACACCTTC.

The table lists this clone with a count of one. The chain is built from TRBV12-3 or TRBV12-4 and TRBJ1-2, with no clear D. This CDR3 has 12 residues. With 6 bases removed from V and 4 bases from J, the gap between germline ends came to 9 bases. This CDR3 reads CASSRTVYGYTF. For the CDR3, the DNA is TGTGCCAGCAGCCGGACTGTCTATGGCTACACCTTC.

This chain connects TRBV7-3 to TRBJ1-1; D call uncertain. Germline loops: CDR1 SGHTA, CDR2 FQGTGA. Between the trimmed V and J ends, which lost 0 bases and 2 bases, there was a span of 13 bases. The CDR3 covers 16 residues. CDR3 DNA: TGTGCCAGCAGCTTAACGCCGGGAAGACTTAACACTGAAGCTTTCTTT. The encoded protein is CASSLTPGRLNTEAFF. Drawing the rest from reference TRBV7-3 and TRBJ1-1, the complete variable domain is GAGVSQTPSNKVTEKGKYVELRCDPISGHTALYWYRQSLGQGPEFLIYFQGTGAADDSGLPNDRFFAVRPEGSVSTLKIQRTERGDSAVYLCASSLTPGRLNTEAFFGQGTRLTVV.